The clone carrying this T cell receptor beta chain was seen a few times. The antigen is not known. PCR used 60 Vbeta primers and 13 Jbeta primers. The assay was immunoSEQ multiplex PCR, and TCRdb's table has in-frame clones only and misses some. In the table there are about 140,000 clones, around three fifths of which are singletons. Trimming took off 3 bases at V and 0 bases at J, with 8 bases between the two ends. Per the germline V gene, CDR1 is SQVTM and CDR2 is ANQGSEA. The CDR3 spans 14 residues. These data are taken from a study of cytomegalovirus exposure and HLA in healthy donors. Broader study findings: Reportedly, TCR beta sequences accurately predicted HLA-A and HLA-B alleles in most subjects. An analysis done earlier found most TCR beta V segments productive about 90% or about 30% of the time. Among CMV-associated TCR beta chains, most appeared HLA-restricted in a later analysis.

The chain is built from TRBV29-1 and TRBJ2-2, with D tentatively TRBD2 (6 bases). The material sequenced was PBMCs. This receptor was obtained from a male donor in good health and CMV-seronegative. Here the CDR3 reads CSVEREANTGELFF. Here the CDR3 DNA reads TGCAGCGTTGAGCGGGAAGCGAACACCGGGGAGCTGTTTTTT.